Sequencing of this TCR beta chain was carried out in a study of cytomegalovirus exposure and HLA in healthy donors. At the level of the study: For the approximately 410 genotyped donors, 75% to 90% fell within the Caucasian-associated ancestry cluster.

The CDR3 runs 16 residues. J was trimmed by 8 bases and V by 0 bases; bases with no gene match: 9. The germline V gene encodes CDR1 SGDLS and CDR2 YYNGEE. A remark on this clone: Its antigen is as yet unknown.

The primer mix had 60 Vbeta and 13 Jbeta primers. Assay: immunoSEQ multiplex PCR; the TCRdb copy retains only in-frame clones and omits some. The sample consists of 100,000 to 150,000 clones, 84% of them appearing once. Overall study findings and caveats: Whilst most TCR sequences proved rare, a subset of public TCRs occurred across many donors. When analyzed later, the rates of TCR association showed variation by HLA locus, with DRB1 the most and HLA-C the fewest. Earlier findings revealed that most TCR beta V segments proved productive either about 87% or about 30% of the time.

The specimen sequenced was PBMCs. This clonotype was sampled from a man aged 50 or older in good health and CMV-seronegative. The rearrangement uses TRBV9 and TRBJ1-5, with 9 bases identical to TRBD1. The CDR3 region is CASSVGGQGFREPQHF. The DNA of the CDR3 is TGTGCCAGCAGCGTAGGGGGACAGGGTTTTCGGGAGCCCCAGCATTTT.